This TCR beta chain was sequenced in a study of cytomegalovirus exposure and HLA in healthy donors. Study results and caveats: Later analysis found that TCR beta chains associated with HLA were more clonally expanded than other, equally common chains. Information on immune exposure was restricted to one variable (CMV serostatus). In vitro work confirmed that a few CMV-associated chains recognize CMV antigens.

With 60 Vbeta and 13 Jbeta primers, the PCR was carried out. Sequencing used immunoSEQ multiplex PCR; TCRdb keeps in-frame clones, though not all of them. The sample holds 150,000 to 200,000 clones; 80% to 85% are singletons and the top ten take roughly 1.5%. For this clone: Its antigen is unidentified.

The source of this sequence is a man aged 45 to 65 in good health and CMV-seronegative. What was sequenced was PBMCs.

In nucleotides, the CDR3 is TGTGCCAGCAGCTTGGCCAGTAACTATGGCTACACCTTC. Translating gives CASSLASNYGYTF. The chain recombines TRBV5-6 with TRBJ1-2; the D is unclear. CDR1 is SGHDT and CDR2 is YYEEEE in the germline V gene. The V gene lost 0 bases and the J gene lost 1 base, with 4 bases spanning the gap. The CDR3 has 13 amino acids. Filled out from reference TRBV5-6 and TRBJ1-2, the complete variable domain reads DAGVTQSPTHLIKTRGQQVTLRCSPKSGHDTVSWYQQALGQGPQFIFQYYEEEERQRGNFPDRFSGHQFPNYSSELNVNALLLGDSALYLCASSLASNYGYTFGSGTRLTVV.